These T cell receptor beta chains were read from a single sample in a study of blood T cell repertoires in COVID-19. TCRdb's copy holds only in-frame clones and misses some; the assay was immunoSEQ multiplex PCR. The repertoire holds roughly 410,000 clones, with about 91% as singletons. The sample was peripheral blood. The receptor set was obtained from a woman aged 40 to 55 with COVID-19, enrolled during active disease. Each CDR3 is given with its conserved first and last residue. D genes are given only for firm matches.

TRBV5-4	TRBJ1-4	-	CASSLELGNEKLFF
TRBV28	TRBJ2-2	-	CASSLWGQGKAGELFF
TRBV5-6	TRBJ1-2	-	CASSSYNRQGYTF
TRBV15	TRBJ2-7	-	CATSGGNIREQYF
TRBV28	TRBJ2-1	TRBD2	CASTGGLDNNEQFF
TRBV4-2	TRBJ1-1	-	CASSQVAGGDLNTEAFF
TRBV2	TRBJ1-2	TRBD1	CARGGAGGLRGYTF
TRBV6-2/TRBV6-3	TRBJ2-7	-	CASSYGEAFAYEQYF
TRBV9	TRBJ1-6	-	CASSATGAPGDSPLHF
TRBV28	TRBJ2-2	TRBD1	CASYRQGATGELFF
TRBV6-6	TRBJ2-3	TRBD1	CASSRPDVGRQGVGVHTQYF
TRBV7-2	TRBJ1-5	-	CASSPDGINQPQHF
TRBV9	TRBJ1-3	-	CASNQLGFSGNTIYF
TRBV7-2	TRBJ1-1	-	CASGGGVNTEAFF
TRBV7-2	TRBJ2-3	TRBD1	CASSSGTGGDTQYF
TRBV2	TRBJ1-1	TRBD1	CASSEAAATGEAFF
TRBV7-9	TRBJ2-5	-	CASSRGDWDAETQYF
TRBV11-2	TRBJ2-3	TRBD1	CASSSRDRLTDTQYF
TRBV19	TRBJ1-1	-	CASSIGGWTEAFF
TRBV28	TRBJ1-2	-	CASRESGRAGYTF
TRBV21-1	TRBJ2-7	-	CASSKVKELAGDLSYEQYF
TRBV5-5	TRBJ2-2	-	CASSFQGDYTGELFF
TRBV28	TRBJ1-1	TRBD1	CASSFSRGRLDTEAFF
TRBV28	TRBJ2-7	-	CASLEGTRLYEQYF
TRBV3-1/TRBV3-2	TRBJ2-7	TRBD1	CASSLTGTGSSEQYF
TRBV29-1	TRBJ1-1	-	CSVDGGRYTEAFF
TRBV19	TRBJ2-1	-	CASSMRIAEIFPSLTNEQFF
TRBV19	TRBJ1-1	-	CASRTTGDTEAFF
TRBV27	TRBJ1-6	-	CASSGHRSSYNSPLHF